The 10 T cell receptor beta chains below were found in one sample sequenced in a study of T cell clonality in common variable immunodeficiency (dated by TCRdb to the mid-2010s). The library relied on the immunoSEQ multiplex PCR assay. TCRdb's version of the immuneACCESS table is confined to in-frame rearrangements and falls short of the full clone set. An unresolved V gene accounts for under half of the shortfall where checked; the remainder is of unknown origin. For this sample, more than 30,000 clones are listed, none of them singletons. The ten biggest clones cover about 1% of the sample. The sequenced sample consisted of peripheral blood mononuclear cells. These TCRs come from a person aged 18 to 75 in good health.

This clone was recorded many times. The CDR3 end falls 3 residues outside the read, so it is completed with the germline J gene. The V gene is TRBV4-1, the J gene TRBJ1-5, with D unclear. Trimming removed 0 bases from V and 0 bases from J, with 9 bases in between. The germline V gene encodes CDR1 MGHRA and CDR2 YSYEKL. The CDR3 is made up of 16 amino acids. CDR3 residues: CASSQEAGNSNQPQHF. The DNA read from the CDR3 is TGCGCCAGCAGCCAAGAGGCGGGTAATAGCAATCAGCCC.

This clone was picked up a small number of times. One base separates it from a far larger clone, so it is likely a read error. The CDR3 goes on 3 residues after the read ends, and that part is filled in from the germline J gene. The rearrangement uses TRBV19 and TRBJ2-5; possible D gene TRBD1, 5 bases. Germline CDR1 LNHDA, CDR2 SQIVND (reference sequence). The ends were cut back, 1 base at V and 3 bases at J, with 15 bases in the middle. The CDR3 has 16 residues. The sequenced CDR3 bases are TGTGCCAGTAGTATAGGGAATGGACAAGACGAAGAGACC. It translates to CASSIGNGQDEET. The complete CDR3 reads CASSIGNGQDEETQYF.

There are many counts of this clone. Read data end 3 residues before the CDR3 end; the end is taken from the germline J gene. The chain couples TRBV19 to TRBJ2-5; 10 bases match TRBD1. The germline V gene encodes CDR1 LNHDA and CDR2 SQIVND (reference sequence). Germline trimming cut 8 bases from V and 4 bases from J; bases unmatched to any gene: 4. This CDR3 has 13 residues. The part of the CDR3 DNA that was read is TGTGCCAGTGGTAGGGACAGGGGAGAGACC. The encoded protein is CASGRDRGET. The entire CDR3 reads CASGRDRGETQYF.

At least ten counts were recorded for this clone. The CDR3 end is not reached by the read, which stops 3 residues before it; the germline J gene fills it in. The V and J genes are TRBV6-2 or TRBV6-3 and TRBJ2-7, with D possibly TRBD1 on 5 matching bases. V lost 7 bases, J lost 0 bases, and 10 bases lay in between. Germline CDR1 is MNHEY and CDR2 is SVGEGT. The CDR3 sequence is 13 residues long. The part of the CDR3 DNA that was read is TGTGCCAGCATTCCGGACACCTCCTACGAG. Protein sequence: CASIPDTSYE. In full, the CDR3 reads CASIPDTSYEQYF.

This clone was found many times. Coverage ceases 3 residues before the CDR3 finishes, and the germline J gene fills in the end. The chain has TRBV12-3 or TRBV12-4 and TRBJ2-5; either TRBD1 or TRBD2 may fit D (5 bases each). CDR3 length: 14 residues. V was cut by 3 bases and J by 3 bases, with 11 bases left in between. CDR3 DNA (partial): TGTGCCAGCAGTTTTCAGGGAGTGGAAGAGACC. Its translation: CASSFQGVEET. The complete CDR3 reads CASSFQGVEETQYF.

The table lists this clone with many counts. Read sequence stops 3 residues before the CDR3 end, and the germline J gene provides the missing end. V usage is TRBV30 and J usage is TRBJ1-2; D is ambiguous. This CDR3 has 11 amino acids. Trimming removed 3 bases from V and 2 bases from J, with 4 bases in between. The germline gives CDR1 GTSNPN, CDR2 SVGIG (reference sequence). The CDR3 sequence is CAWSANYGYTF. Partial CDR3 DNA: TGTGCCTGGAGCGCGAACTATGGC.

This clone was seen repeatedly, ten times or more. The sequence runs out 3 residues before the end of the CDR3; the remainder is reconstructed from the germline J gene. The V gene is TRBV10-3, the J gene TRBJ2-3, with D maybe TRBD1 (5 bases). With 6 bases removed from V and 1 base from J, the gap between germline ends came to 23 bases. The CDR3 totals 18 residues. The germline V gene has CDR1 ENHRY and CDR2 SYGVKD. The DNA read from the CDR3 is TGTGCCATCAGCCAGTTTGCATTAAGGGGATTGGGCACAGATACG. Translation: CAISQFALRGLGTDT. The whole CDR3 sequence is CAISQFALRGLGTDTQYF.

This clone was observed at least ten times. The read ends 3 residues shy of where the CDR3 ends; the end is completed using the germline J gene. Other nucleotide sequences in the sample specify the same CDR3. The J gene is TRBJ2-5, the V gene TRBV6-2 or TRBV6-3, with 7 bases fitting TRBD2. With V trimmed by 3 bases and J by 1 base, 2 bases remained unmatched. CDR3 length: 14 amino acids. The germline gives CDR1 MNHEY, CDR2 SVGEGT. CDR3 protein: CASSYTGGQETQYF. The CDR3 DNA, read in part, is TGTGCCAGCAGTTATACGGGGGGCCAAGAGACC.

This clone was observed many times. Read data end 3 residues before the CDR3 end; the end is taken from the germline J gene. The V call is TRBV7-3, the J call TRBJ2-2; 9 nucleotides agree with TRBD1. V lost 7 bases and J lost 4; bases outside the gene matches: 4. The CDR3 consists of 14 residues. The germline V gene encodes CDR1 SGHTA and CDR2 FQGTGA. CDR3 amino acids: CASKQGAGTGELFF. The DNA read from the CDR3 is TGTGCCAGCAAACAGGGGGCCGGCACCGGGGAG.

This clone was counted many times. The junction does not match germline at one end; this may be a read error. Coverage ceases 3 residues before the CDR3 finishes, and the germline J gene fills in the end. The chain combines TRBV4-2 with TRBJ2-5; TRBD2 matches at 13 bases. Germline assignment: CDR1 LGHNA and CDR2 YNFKEQ. The CDR3 has 16 amino acids. Incomplete CDR3 DNA: TGCGCCAGCAGCCGAGGACTAGCGGGGGCCCAAGAGACC. Amino acid sequence: CASSRGLAGAQET. The full CDR3 sequence reads CASSRGLAGAQETQYF.